The 5 T cell receptor beta chains below come from one sample, sequenced in a study of blood T cell repertoires in COVID-19. Assay: immunoSEQ multiplex PCR; the TCRdb copy retains only in-frame clones and omits some. The sample shows roughly 400,000 clones, 88% of them seen only once. Specimen: PBMCs or T cells enriched from blood (not recorded which). These receptors originate from a woman aged 18 to 35 who had been exposed to COVID-19.

The gene calls are TRBV6-1 and TRBJ2-7; perhaps TRBD2 as D (5 bases). Germline CDR1 is MNHNS and CDR2 is SASEGT. V lost 0 bases, J lost 9 bases, and 9 bases lay in between. This CDR3 region has 12 residues. As DNA, the CDR3 is TGTGCCAGCAGTGAAGCAAGCGGCTCGCAGTACTTC. This codes for CASSEASGSQYF.

This chain connects TRBV12-5 to TRBJ2-3, with TRBD1 matching 9 bases. CDR3 length: 14 amino acids. With V trimmed by 5 bases and J by 3 bases, 3 bases remained unmatched. Germline V gene lookup returns CDR1 LGHNT and CDR2 FRNRAP. The CDR3 loop is CASGLGQGTDTQYF. Here the CDR3 DNA reads TGTGCTAGTGGTCTTGGACAGGGGACAGATACGCAGTATTTT. Filled out from reference TRBV12-5 and TRBJ2-3, the complete variable domain reads DARVTQTPRHKVTEMGQEVTMRCQPILGHNTVFWYRQTMMQGLELLAYFRNRAPLDDSGMPKDRFSAEMPDATLATLKIQPSEPRDSAVYFCASGLGQGTDTQYFGPGTRLTVL.

V usage is TRBV29-1 and J usage is TRBJ2-1, with 7 bases aligning to TRBD1. The germline gives CDR1 SQVTM, CDR2 ANQGSEA. The V gene end was trimmed by 0 bases and the J gene end by 7 bases; junction bases not matched to a gene: 6. This CDR3 contains 14 residues. In DNA, the CDR3 is TGCAGCGTTGAAGATCGACCCAGGGGGAATGAGCAGTTCTTC. Translating gives CSVEDRPRGNEQFF.

The CDR3 bases are TGTGCCAGCAGCTTGGTCGGGGGACAGGGCCGGGAGCAGTTCTTC. Translation gives CASSLVGGQGREQFF. This rearrangement joins TRBV5-8 to TRBJ2-1, with 9 bases matching TRBD1. CDR1 and CDR2 from the germline V gene are SGHTS and YDEGEE. V was pared by 0 bases and J by 10 bases, with 8 bases of the junction left unmatched. The CDR3 runs 15 residues.

V usage is TRBV28 and J usage is TRBJ2-2; tentative D call: TRBD2 (7 bases). The CDR3 totals 16 residues. CDR1 is MDHEN, CDR2 SYDVKM, per germline. V gave up 6 bases and J gave up 0 bases, with 14 bases separating them. CDR3 loop: CASRMQGRANTGELFF. Here the CDR3 DNA reads TGTGCCAGCAGAATGCAGGGGAGGGCGAACACCGGGGAGCTGTTTTTT.